This T cell receptor (beta chain) was obtained from a study of radiotherapy plus CTLA-4 blockade in lung cancer. Study-wide findings and caveats: TCR clones from tumors expanded in blood after radiotherapy plus ipilimumab.

The CDR3 spans 13 residues. Germline CDR1 and CDR2: SGHKS and YYEKEE (reference sequence). V lost 0 bases and J lost 4, with 7 bases in between. Remarks on this clone: Its matching antigen is unknown.

TCRdb keeps only in-frame clones here, not all; method: immunoSEQ multiplex PCR. This table holds approximately 44,000 clones, roughly three quarters found once. V and J are TRBV5-5 and TRBJ1-2; unclear D gene. Sequenced material: peripheral blood, taken from a patient treated with radiotherapy plus ipilimumab. This TCR was recovered from a human donor with non-small cell lung cancer who had stable disease on radiotherapy plus ipilimumab. The CDR3 reads CASSLAEVYGYTF. CDR3 bases: TGTGCCAGCAGCTTGGCCGAGGTCTATGGCTACACCTTC.